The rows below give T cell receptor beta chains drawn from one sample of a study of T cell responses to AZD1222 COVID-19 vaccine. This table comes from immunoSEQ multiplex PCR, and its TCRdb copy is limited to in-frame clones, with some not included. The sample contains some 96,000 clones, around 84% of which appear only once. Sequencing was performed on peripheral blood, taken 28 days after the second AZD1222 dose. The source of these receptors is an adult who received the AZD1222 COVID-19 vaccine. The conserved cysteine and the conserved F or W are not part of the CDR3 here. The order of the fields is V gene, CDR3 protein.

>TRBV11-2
ASSPLDRGTNYGYT
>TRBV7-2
ASSRVDWTAEQF
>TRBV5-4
ASSPDRRTDTQY
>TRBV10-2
ASNERGLRNTIY
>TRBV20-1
SALGVGGSS
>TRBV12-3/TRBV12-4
ASSESRGGYT
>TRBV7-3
ASSLMGNTGELF
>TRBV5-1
ASSPPPAATYNEQF
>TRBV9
ASSDTPGAGSYNEQF
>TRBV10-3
AISERVSTRQPQH